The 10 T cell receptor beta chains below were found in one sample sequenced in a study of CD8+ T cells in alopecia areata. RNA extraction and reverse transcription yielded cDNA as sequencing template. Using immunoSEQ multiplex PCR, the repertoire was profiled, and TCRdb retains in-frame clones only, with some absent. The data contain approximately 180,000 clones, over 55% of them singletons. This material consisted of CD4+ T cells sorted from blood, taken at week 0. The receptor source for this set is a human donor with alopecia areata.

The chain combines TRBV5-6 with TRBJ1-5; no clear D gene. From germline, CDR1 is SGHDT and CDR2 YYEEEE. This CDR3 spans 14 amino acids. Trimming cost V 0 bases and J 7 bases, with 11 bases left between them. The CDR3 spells CASSLAGVRQPQHF. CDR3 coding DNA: TGTGCCAGCAGCTTGGCCGGGGTGAGGCAGCCCCAGCATTTT.

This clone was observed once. The CDR3 spells CASSVAGYGYTF. As DNA, the CDR3 is TGTGCCAGCAGTGTGGCAGGGTACGGCTACACCTTC. The rearrangement joins TRBV2 to TRBJ1-2; D might be TRBD1 (5 bases). CDR1 and CDR2 (germline): SNHLY, FYNNEI. V was pared by 4 bases and J by 8 bases, with 11 bases between. The CDR3 covers 12 residues.

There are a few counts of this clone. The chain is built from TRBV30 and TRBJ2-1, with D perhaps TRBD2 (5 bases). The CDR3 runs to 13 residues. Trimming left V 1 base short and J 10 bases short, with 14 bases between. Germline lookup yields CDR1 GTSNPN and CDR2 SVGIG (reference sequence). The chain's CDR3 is CAWSDLNRGEQFF. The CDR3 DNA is TGTGCCTGGAGTGATTTGAATCGAGGGGAGCAGTTCTTC. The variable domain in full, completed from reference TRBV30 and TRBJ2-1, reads SQTIHQWPATLVQPVGSPLSLECTVEGTSNPNLYWYRQAAGRGLQLLFYSVGIGQISSEVPQNLSASRPQDRQFILSSKKLLLSDSGFYLCAWSDLNRGEQFFGPGTRLTVL.

DNA for the CDR3: TGTGCCTGGACCGGGCTTCGATGGACTGAAGCTTTCTTT. Protein sequence: CAWTGLRWTEAFF. The chain links TRBV30 to TRBJ1-1, with D uncertain. The CDR3 spans 13 residues. CDR1 GTSNPN and CDR2 SVGIG come from the germline V gene (reference sequence). The V end was cut by 4 bases, the J end by 5 bases, with 14 bases between.

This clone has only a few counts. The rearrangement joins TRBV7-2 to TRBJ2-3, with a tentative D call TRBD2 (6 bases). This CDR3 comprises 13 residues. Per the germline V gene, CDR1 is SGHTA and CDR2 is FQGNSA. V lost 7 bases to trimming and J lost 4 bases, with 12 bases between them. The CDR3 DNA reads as TGTGCCAGCACCAAGAGGAGGGCAGATACGCAGTATTTT. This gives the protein CASTKRRADTQYF.

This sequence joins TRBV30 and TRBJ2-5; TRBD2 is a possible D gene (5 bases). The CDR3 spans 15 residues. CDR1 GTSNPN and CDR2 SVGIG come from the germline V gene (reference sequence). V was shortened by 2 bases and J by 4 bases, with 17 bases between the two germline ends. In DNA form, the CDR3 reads TGTGCCTGGAGTTCCCTCCGGGAAGGCGGAGAGACCCAGTACTTC. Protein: CAWSSLREGGETQYF.

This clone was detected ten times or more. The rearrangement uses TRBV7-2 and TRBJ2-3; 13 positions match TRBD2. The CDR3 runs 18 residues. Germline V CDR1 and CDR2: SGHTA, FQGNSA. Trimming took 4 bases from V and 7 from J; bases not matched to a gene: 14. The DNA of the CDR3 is TGTGCCAGCAGCTCTAGGGAGGGACTAGCGGGGCCCCGGAATACGCAGTATTTT. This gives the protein CASSSREGLAGPRNTQYF.

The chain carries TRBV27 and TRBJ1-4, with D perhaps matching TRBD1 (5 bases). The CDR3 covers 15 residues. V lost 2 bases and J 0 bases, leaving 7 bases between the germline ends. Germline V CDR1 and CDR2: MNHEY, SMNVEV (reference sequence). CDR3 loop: CASSLGTATNEKLFF. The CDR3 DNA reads TGTGCCAGCAGTTTAGGGACGGCAACTAATGAAAAACTGTTTTTT.

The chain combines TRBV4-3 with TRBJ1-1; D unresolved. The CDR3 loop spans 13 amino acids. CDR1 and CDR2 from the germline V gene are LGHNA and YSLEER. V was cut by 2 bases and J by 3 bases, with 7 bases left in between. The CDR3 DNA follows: TGCGCCAGCAGCCAAAGGCGGGACACTGAAGCTTTCTTT. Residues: CASSQRRDTEAFF.

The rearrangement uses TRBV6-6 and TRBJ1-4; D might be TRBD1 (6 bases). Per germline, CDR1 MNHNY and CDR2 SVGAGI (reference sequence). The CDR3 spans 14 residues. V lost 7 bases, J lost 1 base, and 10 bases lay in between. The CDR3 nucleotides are TGTGCCAGCACACCGGGACAAACTAATGAAAAACTGTTTTTT. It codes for CASTPGQTNEKLFF.